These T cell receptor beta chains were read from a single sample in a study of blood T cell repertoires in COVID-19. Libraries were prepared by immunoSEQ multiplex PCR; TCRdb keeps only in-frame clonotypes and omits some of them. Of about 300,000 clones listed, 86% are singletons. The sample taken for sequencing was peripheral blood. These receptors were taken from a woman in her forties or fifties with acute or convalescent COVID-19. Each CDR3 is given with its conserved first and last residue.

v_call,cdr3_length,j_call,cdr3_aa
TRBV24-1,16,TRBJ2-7,CATSDSRRAGSYEQYF
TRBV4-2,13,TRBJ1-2,CASSRGGYYGYTF
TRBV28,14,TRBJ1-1,CASSPGQGAGEAFF
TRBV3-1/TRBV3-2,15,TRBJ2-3,CASSHEESSTDTQYF
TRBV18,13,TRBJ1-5,CASSPDRNQPQHF
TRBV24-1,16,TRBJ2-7,CATSDPLKAGSYEQYF
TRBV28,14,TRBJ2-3,CASRTSGSTDTQYF
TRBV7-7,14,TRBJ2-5,CASSLGLSQETQYF
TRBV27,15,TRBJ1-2,CASSSRETGVRGYTF
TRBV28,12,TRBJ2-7,CASSLYGGSKYF
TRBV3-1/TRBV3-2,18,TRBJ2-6,CASSQLGFESSGANVLTF
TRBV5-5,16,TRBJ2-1,CASSPLFGQGQDEQFF
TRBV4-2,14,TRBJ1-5,CASSHPGGNQPQHF
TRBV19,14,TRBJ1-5,CASSVTGGGQPQHF
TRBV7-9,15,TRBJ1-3,CASSLRAYSGNTIYF
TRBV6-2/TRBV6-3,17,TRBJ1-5,CASSSGLDRGHRQPQHF
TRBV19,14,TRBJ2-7,CASSRGTSGSEQYF
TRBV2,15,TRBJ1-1,CASSEHLGAGTEAFF
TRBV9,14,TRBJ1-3,CASSRGDSGNTIYF
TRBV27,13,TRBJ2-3,CASSFLRADTQYF
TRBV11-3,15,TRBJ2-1,CASSSDYYSYNEQFF
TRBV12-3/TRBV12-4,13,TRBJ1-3,CASSFRSGNTIYF
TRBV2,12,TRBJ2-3,CASSGQTDTQYF